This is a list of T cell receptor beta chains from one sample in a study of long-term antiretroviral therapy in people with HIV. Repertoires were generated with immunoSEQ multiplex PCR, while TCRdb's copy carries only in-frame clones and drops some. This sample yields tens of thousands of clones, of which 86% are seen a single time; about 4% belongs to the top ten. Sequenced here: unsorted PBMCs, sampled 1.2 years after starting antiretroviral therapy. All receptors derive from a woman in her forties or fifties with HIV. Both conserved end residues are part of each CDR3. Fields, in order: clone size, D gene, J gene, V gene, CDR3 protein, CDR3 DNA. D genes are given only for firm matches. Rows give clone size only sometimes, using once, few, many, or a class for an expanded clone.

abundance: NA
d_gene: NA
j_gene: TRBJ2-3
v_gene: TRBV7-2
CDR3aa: CASSLSGSTDTQYF
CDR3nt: TGTGCCAGCAGCTTATCCGGAAGCACAGATACGCAGTATTTT

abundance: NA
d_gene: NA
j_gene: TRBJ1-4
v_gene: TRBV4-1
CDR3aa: CASSQALGEKLFF
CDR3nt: TGCGCCAGCAGCCAAGCGTTAGGCGAAAAACTGTTTTTT

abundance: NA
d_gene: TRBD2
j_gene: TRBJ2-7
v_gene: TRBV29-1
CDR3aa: CSVGLAGIYEQYF
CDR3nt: TGCAGCGTTGGACTAGCGGGGATCTACGAGCAGTACTTC

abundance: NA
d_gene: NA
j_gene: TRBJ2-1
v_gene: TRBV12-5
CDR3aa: CASGHNEQFF
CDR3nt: TGTGCTAGTGGCCACAATGAGCAGTTCTTC

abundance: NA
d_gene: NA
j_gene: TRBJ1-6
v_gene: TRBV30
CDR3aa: CAWSERAGSSPLHF
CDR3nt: TGTGCCTGGAGTGAAAGGGCAGGGTCCTCACCCCTCCACTTT

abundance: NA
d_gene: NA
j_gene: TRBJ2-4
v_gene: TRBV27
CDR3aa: CASSYNRNIQYF
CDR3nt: TGTGCCAGCAGTTACAACAGAAACATTCAGTACTTC

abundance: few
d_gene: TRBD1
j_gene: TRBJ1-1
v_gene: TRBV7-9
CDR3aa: CASTKQGAQAFF
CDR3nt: TGTGCCAGCACGAAACAGGGGGCGCAAGCTTTCTTT

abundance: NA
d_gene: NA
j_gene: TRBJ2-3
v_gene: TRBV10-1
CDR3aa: CASSNGTPGVDTQYF
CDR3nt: TGCGCCAGCAGTAACGGGACACCGGGGGTAGATACGCAGTATTTT

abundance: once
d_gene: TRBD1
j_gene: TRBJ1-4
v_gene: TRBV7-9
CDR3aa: CASSGSRDSQYEKLFF
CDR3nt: TGTGCCAGCAGCGGATCCCGGGACAGCCAATATGAAAAACTGTTTTTT

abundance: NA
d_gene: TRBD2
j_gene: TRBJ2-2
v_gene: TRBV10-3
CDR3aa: CATRRTSDTGELFF
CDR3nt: TGTGCCACTCGTAGGACTAGCGACACCGGGGAGCTGTTTTTT

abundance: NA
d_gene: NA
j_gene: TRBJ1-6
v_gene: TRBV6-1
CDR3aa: CASRERPGGSYNSPLHF
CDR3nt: TGTGCCAGCAGAGAAAGGCCCGGGGGCTCCTATAATTCACCCCTCCACTTT

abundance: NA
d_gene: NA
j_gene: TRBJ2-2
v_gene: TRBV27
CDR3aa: CASWKQGLGRELFF
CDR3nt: TGTGCCAGCTGGAAGCAGGGGCTTGGGCGGGAGCTGTTTTTT

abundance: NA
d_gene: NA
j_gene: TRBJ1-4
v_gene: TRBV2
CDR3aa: CASSLGVATNEKLFF
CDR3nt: TGTGCCAGCAGCTTGGGGGTTGCAACTAATGAAAAACTGTTTTTT

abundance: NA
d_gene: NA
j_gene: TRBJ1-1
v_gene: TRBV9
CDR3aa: CASSVGAASFEAFF
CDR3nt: TGTGCCAGCAGCGTAGGGGCAGCTAGCTTTGAAGCTTTCTTT

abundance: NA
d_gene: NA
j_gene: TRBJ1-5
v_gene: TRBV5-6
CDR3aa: CASSKGGLRGNQPQHF
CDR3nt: TGTGCCAGCAGCAAGGGAGGCCTGAGGGGCAATCAGCCCCAGCATTTT

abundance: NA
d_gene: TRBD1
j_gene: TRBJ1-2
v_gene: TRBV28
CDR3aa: CASSLGTGVSYGYTF
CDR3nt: TGTGCCAGCAGTTTGGGGACAGGGGTCTCCTATGGCTACACCTTC

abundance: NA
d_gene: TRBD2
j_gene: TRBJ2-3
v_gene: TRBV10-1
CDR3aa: CASSASGGPNTQYF
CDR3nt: TGCGCCAGCAGTGCTAGCGGGGGCCCTAATACGCAGTATTTT

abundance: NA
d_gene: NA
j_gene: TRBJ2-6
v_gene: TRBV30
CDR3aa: CAWSPARANVLTF
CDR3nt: TGTGCCTGGAGCCCCGCTAGAGCCAACGTCCTGACTTTC

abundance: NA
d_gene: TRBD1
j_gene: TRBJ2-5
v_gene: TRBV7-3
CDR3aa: CASSWDREETQYF
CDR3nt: TGTGCCAGCAGCTGGGACAGAGAGGAGACCCAGTACTTC

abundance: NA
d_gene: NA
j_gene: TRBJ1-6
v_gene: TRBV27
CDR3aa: CASRFLYSNSPLHF
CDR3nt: TGTGCCAGCCGATTTCTATATAGTAATTCACCCCTCCACTTT

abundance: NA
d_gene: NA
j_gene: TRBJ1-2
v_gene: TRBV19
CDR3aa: CASSLSGIEVGYTF
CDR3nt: TGTGCCAGTAGTTTGTCCGGGATAGAGGTTGGCTACACCTTC

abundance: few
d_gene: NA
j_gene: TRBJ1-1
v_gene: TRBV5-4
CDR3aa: CASSLQGKNTEAFF
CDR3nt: TGTGCCAGCAGCCTCCAGGGGAAGAACACTGAAGCTTTCTTT

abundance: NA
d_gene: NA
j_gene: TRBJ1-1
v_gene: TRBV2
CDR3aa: CASRGGGTEAFF
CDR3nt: TGTGCCAGCAGGGGGGGAGGGACTGAAGCTTTCTTT

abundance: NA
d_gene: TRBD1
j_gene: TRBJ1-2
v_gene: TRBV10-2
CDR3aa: CASSEPGTGYGYTF
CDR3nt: TGCGCCAGCAGTGAACCCGGGACAGGGTATGGCTACACCTTC

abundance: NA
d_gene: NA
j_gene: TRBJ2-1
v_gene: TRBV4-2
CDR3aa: CASSQDRSYNEQFF
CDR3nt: TGTGCCAGCAGCCAAGACCGGTCCTACAATGAGCAGTTCTTC

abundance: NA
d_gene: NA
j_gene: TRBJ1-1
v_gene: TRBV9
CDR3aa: CASSTTANTEAFF
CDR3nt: TGTGCCAGCAGCACGACAGCGAACACTGAAGCTTTCTTT

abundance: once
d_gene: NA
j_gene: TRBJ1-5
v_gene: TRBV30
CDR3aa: CAWSSWTEGFQISSNQPQHF
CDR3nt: TGTGCCTGGAGTTCCTGGACAGAAGGTTTCCAAATTTCTAGCAATCAGCCCCAGCATTTT

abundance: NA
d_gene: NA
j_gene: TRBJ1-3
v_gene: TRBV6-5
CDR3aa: CASSYKVGNTIYF
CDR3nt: TGTGCCAGCAGTTACAAAGTCGGAAACACCATATATTTT

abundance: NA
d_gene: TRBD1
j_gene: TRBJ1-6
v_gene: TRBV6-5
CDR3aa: CASSGRDRADSPLHF
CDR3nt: TGTGCCAGCAGTGGCCGGGACAGGGCGGATTCACCCCTCCACTTT

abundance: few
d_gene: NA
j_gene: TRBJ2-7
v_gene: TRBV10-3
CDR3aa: CAISSAGGSHEQYF
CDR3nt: TGTGCCATCAGCTCTGCCGGGGGTAGCCACGAGCAGTACTTC

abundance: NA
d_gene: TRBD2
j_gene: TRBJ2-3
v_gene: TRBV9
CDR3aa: CASSGGKTSGSKGGTQYF
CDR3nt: TGTGCCAGCAGCGGGGGAAAGACTAGCGGTAGTAAGGGAGGTACGCAGTATTTT

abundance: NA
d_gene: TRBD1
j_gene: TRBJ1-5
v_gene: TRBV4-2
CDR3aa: CASSQDPTGAYQPQHF
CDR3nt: TGTGCCAGCAGCCAAGATCCAACAGGGGCTTATCAGCCCCAGCATTTT

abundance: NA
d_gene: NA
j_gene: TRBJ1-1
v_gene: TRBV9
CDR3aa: CASSSALNTEAFF
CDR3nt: TGTGCCAGCAGCTCAGCACTGAACACTGAAGCTTTCTTT

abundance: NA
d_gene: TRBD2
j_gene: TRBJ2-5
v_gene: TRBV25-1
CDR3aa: CASSEDRSGGGETQYF
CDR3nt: TGTGCCAGCAGTGAAGACCGCTCGGGCGGGGGGGAGACCCAGTACTTC

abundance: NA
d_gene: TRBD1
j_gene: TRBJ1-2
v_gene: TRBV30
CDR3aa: CAWTRTGGGYGYTF
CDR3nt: TGTGCCTGGACTCGCACAGGGGGCGGCTATGGCTACACCTTC

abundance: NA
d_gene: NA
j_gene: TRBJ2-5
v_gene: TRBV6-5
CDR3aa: CASRLGGEETQYF
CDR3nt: TGTGCCAGCAGATTGGGGGGAGAGGAGACCCAGTACTTC

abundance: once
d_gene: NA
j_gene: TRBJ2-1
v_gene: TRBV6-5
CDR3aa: CASTSRSPVDNEQFF
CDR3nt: TGTGCCAGCACATCCAGAAGTCCCGTTGACAATGAGCAGTTCTTC

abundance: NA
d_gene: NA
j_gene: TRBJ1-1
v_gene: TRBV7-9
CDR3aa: CASSSGGFMNTEAFF
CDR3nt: TGTGCCAGCAGCTCTGGAGGGTTCATGAACACTGAAGCTTTCTTT

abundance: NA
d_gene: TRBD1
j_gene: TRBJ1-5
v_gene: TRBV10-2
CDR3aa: CASSQQGADQPQHF
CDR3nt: TGCGCCAGCAGTCAACAGGGGGCCGATCAGCCCCAGCATTTT

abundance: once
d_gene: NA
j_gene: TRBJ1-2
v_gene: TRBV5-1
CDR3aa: CASNPGRNYGYTF
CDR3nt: TGCGCCAGCAACCCGGGGCGAAACTATGGCTACACCTTC

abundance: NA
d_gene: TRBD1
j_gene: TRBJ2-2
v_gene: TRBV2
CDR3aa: CASSDGRGQGTGELFF
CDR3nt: TGTGCCAGCAGTGACGGCAGGGGGCAAGGCACCGGGGAGCTGTTTTTT

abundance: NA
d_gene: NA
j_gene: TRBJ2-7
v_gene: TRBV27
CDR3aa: CASSPGTTGLRYEQYF
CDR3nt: TGTGCCAGCAGTCCAGGGACCACCGGTTTGAGGTACGAGCAGTACTTC

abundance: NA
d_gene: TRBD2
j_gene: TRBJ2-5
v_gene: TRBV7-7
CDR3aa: CASSFSGGQEETQYF
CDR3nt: TGTGCTAGCAGCTTTAGCGGGGGGCAGGAAGAGACCCAGTACTTC

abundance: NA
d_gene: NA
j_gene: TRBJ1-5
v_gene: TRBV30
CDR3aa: CAWSVPASNQPQHF
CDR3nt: TGTGCCTGGAGTGTACCAGCGAGCAATCAGCCCCAGCATTTT

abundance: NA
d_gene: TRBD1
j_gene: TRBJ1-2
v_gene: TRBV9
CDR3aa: CASRDRGETNYGYTF
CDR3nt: TGTGCCAGCCGGGACAGGGGCGAGACTAACTATGGCTACACCTTC

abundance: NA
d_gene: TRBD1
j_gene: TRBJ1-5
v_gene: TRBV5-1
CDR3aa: CASSFGNRGEPQHF
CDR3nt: TGCGCCAGCAGCTTTGGGAACAGGGGGGAGCCCCAGCATTTT

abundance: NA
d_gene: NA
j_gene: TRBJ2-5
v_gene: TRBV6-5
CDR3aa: CASTGAGTGETQYF
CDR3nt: TGTGCCAGCACAGGGGCAGGGACTGGGGAGACCCAGTACTTC

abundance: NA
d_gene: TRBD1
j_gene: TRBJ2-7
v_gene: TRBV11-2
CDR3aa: CASSFGTGSSYEQYF
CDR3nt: TGTGCCAGCAGCTTTGGGACAGGGAGCTCCTACGAGCAGTACTTC

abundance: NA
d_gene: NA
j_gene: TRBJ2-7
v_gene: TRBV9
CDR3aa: CASSAGDFSYEQYF
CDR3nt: TGTGCCAGCAGCGCTGGGGACTTCTCCTACGAGCAGTACTTC

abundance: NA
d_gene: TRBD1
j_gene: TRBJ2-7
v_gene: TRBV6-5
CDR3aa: CASSYSDRIPLEQYF
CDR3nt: TGTGCCAGCAGTTACTCGGACAGGATCCCCCTCGAGCAGTACTTC

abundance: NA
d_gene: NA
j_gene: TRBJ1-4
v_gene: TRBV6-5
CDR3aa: CASRPGRIRELFF
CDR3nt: TGTGCCAGCAGACCGGGACGGATAAGGGAACTGTTTTTT

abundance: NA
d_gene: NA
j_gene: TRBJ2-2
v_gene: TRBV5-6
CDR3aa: CASSSDGVLDTGELFF
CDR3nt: TGTGCCAGCAGCTCAGACGGGGTATTAGACACCGGGGAGCTGTTTTTT

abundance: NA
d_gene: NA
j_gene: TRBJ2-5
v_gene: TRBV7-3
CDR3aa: CASSLTGGETQYF
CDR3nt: TGTGCCAGCAGCTTAACGGGGGGAGAGACCCAGTACTTC